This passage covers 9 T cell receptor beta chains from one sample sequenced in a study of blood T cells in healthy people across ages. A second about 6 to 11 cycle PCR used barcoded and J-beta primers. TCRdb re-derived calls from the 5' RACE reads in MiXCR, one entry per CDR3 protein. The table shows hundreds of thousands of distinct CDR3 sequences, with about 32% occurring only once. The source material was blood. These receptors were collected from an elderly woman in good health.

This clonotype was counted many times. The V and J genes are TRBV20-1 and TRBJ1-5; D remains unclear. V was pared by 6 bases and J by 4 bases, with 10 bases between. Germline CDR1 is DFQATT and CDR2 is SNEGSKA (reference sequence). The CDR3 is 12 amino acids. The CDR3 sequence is CSAARGNQPQHF. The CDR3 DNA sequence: TGCAGTGCCGCTAGAGGGAATCAGCCCCAGCATTTT.

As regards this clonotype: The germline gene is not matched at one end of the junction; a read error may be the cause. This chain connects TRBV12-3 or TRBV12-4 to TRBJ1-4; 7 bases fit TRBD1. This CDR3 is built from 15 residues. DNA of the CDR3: TGTGCCAGCAGTTACCGACAGGGTACTAATGAAAAACGGTTTTTT. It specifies CASSYRQGTNEKRFF.

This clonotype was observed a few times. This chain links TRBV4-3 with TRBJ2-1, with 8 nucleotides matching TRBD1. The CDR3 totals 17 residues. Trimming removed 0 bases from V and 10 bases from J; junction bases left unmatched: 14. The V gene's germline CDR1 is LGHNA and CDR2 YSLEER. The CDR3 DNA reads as TGCGCCAGCAGCCAAGATCGTGGGACAGGACCCAGCGGCGAGCAGTTCTTC. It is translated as CASSQDRGTGPSGEQFF.

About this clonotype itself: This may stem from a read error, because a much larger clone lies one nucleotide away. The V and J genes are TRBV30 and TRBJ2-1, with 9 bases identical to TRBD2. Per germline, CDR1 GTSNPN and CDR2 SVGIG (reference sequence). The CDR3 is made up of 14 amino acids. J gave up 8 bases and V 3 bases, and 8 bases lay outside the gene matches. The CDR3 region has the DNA TGTGCCTGGAGCCGACTAGCGGTGGCCGATGAGCAGTTCTTC. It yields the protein CAWSRLAVADEQFF.

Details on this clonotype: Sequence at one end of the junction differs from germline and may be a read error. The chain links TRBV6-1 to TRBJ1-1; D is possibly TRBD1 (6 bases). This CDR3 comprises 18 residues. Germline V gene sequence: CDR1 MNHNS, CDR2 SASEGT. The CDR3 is CASSPGGGVIAGNTETFF. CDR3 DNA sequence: TGTGCCAGCAGCCCGGGGGGCGGGGTCATAGCGGGGAACACTGAAACTTTCTTT.

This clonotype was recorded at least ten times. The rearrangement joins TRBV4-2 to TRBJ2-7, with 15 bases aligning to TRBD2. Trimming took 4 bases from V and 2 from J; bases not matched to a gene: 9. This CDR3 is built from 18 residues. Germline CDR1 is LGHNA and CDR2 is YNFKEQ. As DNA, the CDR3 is TGTGCCAGCAGCCGCGGGACTAGCGGGGGGCTTCAGCCCTACGAGCAGTACTTC. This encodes CASSRGTSGGLQPYEQYF.

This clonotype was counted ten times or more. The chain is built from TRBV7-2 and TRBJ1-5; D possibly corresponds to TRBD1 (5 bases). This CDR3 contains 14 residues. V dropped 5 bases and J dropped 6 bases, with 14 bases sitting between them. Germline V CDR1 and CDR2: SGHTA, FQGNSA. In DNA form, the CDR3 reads TGTGCCAGCAGCGGGGGGGGGAACGGTCAGCCCCAGCATTTT. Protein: CASSGGGNGQPQHF.

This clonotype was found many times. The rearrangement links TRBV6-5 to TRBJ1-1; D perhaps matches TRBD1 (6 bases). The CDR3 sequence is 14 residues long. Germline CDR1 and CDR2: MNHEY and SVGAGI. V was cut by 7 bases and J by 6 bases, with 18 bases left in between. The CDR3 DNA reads TGTGCCAGCACGCCGAACAGGGTTAAATCTGAAGCTTTCTTT. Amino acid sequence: CASTPNRVKSEAFF.

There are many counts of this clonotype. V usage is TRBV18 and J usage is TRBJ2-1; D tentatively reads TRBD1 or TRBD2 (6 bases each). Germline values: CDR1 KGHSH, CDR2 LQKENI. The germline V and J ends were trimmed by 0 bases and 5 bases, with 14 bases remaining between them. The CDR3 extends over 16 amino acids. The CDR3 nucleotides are TGTGCCAGCTCACCACCGTCCGGGGGCCTTAACAATGAGCAGTTCTTC. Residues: CASSPPSGGLNNEQFF.